This T cell receptor beta chain was sequenced for a study of blood T cells in healthy people across ages. Regarding the study as a whole: Naive T cell percentage by flow cytometry tracked strongly with beta diversity.

The germline V and J ends were trimmed by 3 bases and 2 bases, with 8 bases remaining between them. This CDR3 has 12 amino acids. Germline-derived CDR1 and CDR2 are DFQATT and SNEGSKA (reference sequence). This clonotype has a handful of counts. As yet, its antigen is unknown. It was with a sample-barcoded 5' primer and a J-beta primer mix that a second PCR of roughly 7 to 12 cycles was run. Samples each returned at least 2.5 million CDR3-containing paired-end reads. Using its own MiXCR run on the 5' RACE reads, TCRdb lists one record per CDR3 protein. The table lists fewer than 800,000 distinct CDR3 sequences, more than 20% of them singletons.

Sequencing used blood. The sequence derives from a man in his sixties or seventies in good health. The chain joins TRBV20-1 to TRBJ2-7; D call uncertain. In nucleotides, the CDR3 is TGCAGTGCTAGTAACGGCCCCTACGAGCAGTACTTC. Its protein is CSASNGPYEQYF.